This paragraph covers one T cell receptor (beta chain) sequence. Relying on iRepertoire HTBI primers and Arm-PCR of CDR3 regions, the team built TCR beta libraries. Using its own MiXCR run on the multiplex PCR reads, TCRdb lists one record per CDR3 protein. Of some 430,000 distinct CDR3 sequences listed, roughly 21% are singletons. This CDR3 region has 14 residues. Germline V gene lookup returns CDR1 LNHDA and CDR2 SQIVND (reference sequence). Between the trimmed V and J ends, which lost 7 bases and 6 bases, there was a span of 16 bases. The time point was: persistent/refractory GD, antithyroid drugs over 5 years with positive TRAb. PBMCs were the source of the RNA used for TCR sequencing. The data were obtained in a study of regulatory T cells in long-lasting Graves disease.

This receptor was identified in a female donor with Graves disease. This specimen was peripheral blood mononuclear cells (PBMCs), taken when the disease was refractory, from a patient treated with antithyroid drugs. The chain couples TRBV19 to TRBJ1-5; D is uncertain. The CDR3 is CASMGLAASQPQHF. CDR3 sequence (DNA): TGTGCCAGTATGGGCCTGGCGGCTAGTCAGCCCCAGCATTTT.